A single sample gave rise to the 19 T cell receptor beta chains below, sequenced in a study of blood T cells in healthy people across ages. A second PCR of 7 to 11 cycles used a sample-barcoded 5' primer and a J-beta primer mix. TCRdb fed the 5' RACE reads into MiXCR, producing one record per CDR3 protein. The sample comprises 630,000 or so distinct CDR3 sequences, 25% to 35% of which are singletons, and about a sixth rests with the top ten. What was sequenced was blood. The source of these receptors is an elderly woman in good health.

This clonotype came up a few times. The chain links TRBV6-6 to TRBJ1-5, with TRBD1 as a possible D gene (5 bases). CDR3 length: 14 amino acids. V was trimmed by 8 bases and J by 0 bases, leaving 11 bases between them. The germline V gene has CDR1 MNHNY and CDR2 SVGAGI (reference sequence). CDR3: CASGRDFSNQPQHF. The CDR3 nucleotides read TGTGCCAGCGGCAGGGATTTTAGCAATCAGCCCCAGCATTTT.

The chain recombines TRBV20-1 with TRBJ2-3; D is perhaps TRBD2 (5 bases). Trimming stripped 6 bases from V and 1 base from J, with 11 bases between. This CDR3 is built from 13 residues. Germline V gives CDR1 DFQATT, CDR2 SNEGSKA (reference sequence). In DNA form, the CDR3 reads TGCAGTGCCCCCCCAGCGGGCACAGATACGCAGTATTTT. Its protein is CSAPPAGTDTQYF.

Notes on this clonotype: A read error may explain this, as a much larger clone is one base away. V and J are TRBV11-2 and TRBJ2-5; a weak D match, TRBD2 (5 bases). Trimming took off 3 bases at V and 11 bases at J, with 16 bases between the two ends. CDR3 length: 13 amino acids. Per germline, CDR1 SGHAT and CDR2 FQNNGV. The CDR3: CASSFPGKLEQYF. CDR3 bases: TGTGCCAGCAGCTTCCCGGGAAAATTGGAGCAGTACTTC.

As concerns this clonotype: A much larger clonotype is one base distant, so this may be a read error. The chain combines TRBV20-1 with TRBJ2-1, with 10 bases matching TRBD2. The CDR3 length is 15 residues. Germline CDR1 reads DFQATT; CDR2 reads SNEGSKA (reference sequence). The V and J ends lost 3 bases and 7 bases, in that order; junction bases with no gene match: 9. In nucleotides, the CDR3 is TGCAGTGCTAGTTTAGCAGCGGGGGGGAAGAATGAGCAGTTCTTC. This translates into CSASLAAGGKNEQFF.

V and J are TRBV5-5 and TRBJ1-4, with D hard to call. Between the trimmed V and J ends, which lost 7 bases and 12 bases, there was a span of 22 bases. Germline lookup yields CDR1 SGHKS and CDR2 YYEKEE (reference sequence). This CDR3 contains 14 residues. Written as DNA, the CDR3 is TGTGCCAGCGAAAGAAGCGGGCCGGGAGAAGAACTGTTTTTT. Protein product: CASERSGPGEELFF.

Turning to this clonotype: A much larger clone is a single base away; this may be a read error. The chain employs TRBV6-1 and TRBJ2-3; TRBD1 might be the D (6 bases). V dropped 8 bases and J dropped 7 bases, with 25 bases sitting between them. The CDR3 spans 16 residues. Germline V gene lookup returns CDR1 MNHNS and CDR2 SASEGT. CDR3 loop: CASFRRTGLETNTQYF. In DNA, the CDR3 is TGTGCCAGCTTCCGACGAACAGGGCTCGAAACAAATACGCAGTATTTT.

The gene calls are TRBV6-5 and TRBJ2-1; 10 bases line up with TRBD1. This CDR3 comprises 16 residues. Germline assignment: CDR1 MNHEY and CDR2 SVGAGI. J gave up 8 bases and V 5 bases, and 12 bases lay outside the gene matches. DNA for the CDR3: TGTGCCAGCAGTCCCCGGGCTGGACAGGGGGACCATGAGCAGTTCTTC. The encoded protein is CASSPRAGQGDHEQFF.

Note on this clonotype: A read error is possible here, since a much larger clone lies one base away. The chain couples TRBV20-1 to TRBJ2-5; D uncertain. This CDR3 is 12 amino acids long. The V end lost 7 bases, the J end lost 5 bases, and 14 bases lay between the germline ends. CDR1 and CDR2 from the germline V gene are DFQATT and SNEGSKA (reference sequence). CDR3 protein: CSGYGRLETQYF. The CDR3 nucleotides read TGCAGTGGTTACGGGCGCTTGGAGACCCAGTACTTC.

This clonotype was recorded at least ten times. The rearrangement uses TRBV5-1 and TRBJ2-1; D may be TRBD2 (6 bases). The V end lost 4 bases, the J end lost 7 bases, and 18 bases lay between the germline ends. The CDR3 is 15 amino acids. Germline loops: CDR1 SGHRS, CDR2 YFSETQ. The CDR3 nucleotides read TGCGCCAGCAGCCCCAGCGGCGGGGCCCATAATGAGCAGTTCTTC. It encodes CASSPSGGAHNEQFF.

This clonotype has at least ten counts. V is TRBV5-1 and J is TRBJ2-5; D remains ambiguous. The CDR3 extends over 15 amino acids. Trimming cost V 0 bases and J 3 bases, with 12 bases left between them. The V gene's germline CDR1 is SGHRS and CDR2 YFSETQ. The CDR3 DNA reads TGCGCCAGCAGCTTGGCCAGTCGGAAGGAAGAGACCCAGTACTTC. Protein sequence: CASSLASRKEETQYF.

This clonotype showed up many times. This sequence joins TRBV7-9 and TRBJ2-1; TRBD1 might be the D (6 bases). The CDR3 has 17 residues. Trimming stripped 2 bases from V and 6 bases from J, with 20 bases between. Germline V gene lookup returns CDR1 SEHNR and CDR2 FQNEAQ (reference sequence). CDR3 protein: CASSLKSRQGIVNEQFF. DNA for the CDR3: TGTGCCAGCAGCTTAAAGAGCAGGCAGGGGATAGTCAATGAGCAGTTCTTC.

This clonotype came up once. The CDR3 loop is CASGPGQFYEQYF. The CDR3 coding sequence is TGTGCTAGCGGGCCGGGACAATTCTACGAGCAGTACTTC. This chain joins TRBV12-3 or TRBV12-4 and TRBJ2-7; weak D call: TRBD2 (7 bases). CDR3 length: 13 residues.

This clonotype was seen many times. The chain joins TRBV29-1 to TRBJ2-7; TRBD2 is a possible D gene (6 bases). V lost 7 bases to trimming and J lost 2 bases, with 12 bases between them. Germline V gene sequence: CDR1 SQVTM, CDR2 ANQGSEA. The CDR3 runs 12 residues. The CDR3 sequence: CSGGTQAYEQYF. The CDR3 DNA sequence: TGCAGCGGGGGGACTCAAGCCTACGAGCAGTACTTC.

The CDR3 nucleotides are TGTGCCAGCACCAATTCCTTCGCCGGCAATCAGCCCCAGCATTTT. This codes for CASTNSFAGNQPQHF. The chain combines TRBV28 with TRBJ1-5; no clear D. V lost 7 bases to trimming and J lost 2 bases, with 15 bases between them. This CDR3 has 15 amino acids. Germline-derived CDR1 and CDR2 are MDHEN and SYDVKM.

This rearrangement joins TRBV6-5 to TRBJ2-5, with 10 bases fitting TRBD1. CDR3 size: 14 residues. CDR1 and CDR2 (germline): MNHEY, SVGAGI. The trim removed 8 bases at V and 11 bases at J, leaving 14 bases unmatched. CDR3 sequence reads: CASATGGNGDEQYF. CDR3 nucleotides: TGTGCCAGCGCGACAGGGGGCAATGGGGATGAGCAGTACTTC.

The chain combines TRBV13 with TRBJ2-1; a weak D match, TRBD1 (5 bases). Trimming cost V 2 bases and J 7 bases, with 12 bases left between them. The germline V gene has CDR1 PRHDT and CDR2 FYEKMQ (reference sequence). CDR3 length equals 14 residues. CDR3 sequence: CASSLTAGKNEQFF. The CDR3 nucleotides read TGTGCCAGCAGCTTAACGGCAGGGAAGAATGAGCAGTTCTTC.

This clonotype came up many times. This chain links TRBV7-9 with TRBJ2-5; D is possibly TRBD1 (6 bases). V was cut by 5 bases and J by 5 bases, with 18 bases left in between. Germline CDR1 SEHNR, CDR2 FQNEAQ (reference sequence). The CDR3 runs 15 residues. The CDR3: CASSGGHTREETQYF. In DNA, the CDR3 is TGTGCCAGCAGCGGGGGACACACAAGAGAGGAGACCCAGTACTTC.

Comment on this clonotype: Being one base from a much bigger clone, this may be a read error. This chain's CDR3 is CVSRGHYEQYF. The CDR3 DNA reads as TGTGTCAGCAGGGGGCACTACGAGCAGTACTTC. The chain combines TRBV2 with TRBJ2-7; 8 bases line up with TRBD1. Germline CDR1 reads SNHLY; CDR2 reads FYNNEI. The CDR3 runs to 11 residues.

In its sample, this clonotype was seen many times. This rearrangement joins TRBV7-2 to TRBJ2-5; possibly TRBD1 or TRBD2 for D (6 bases each). In germline, CDR1 is SGHTA, CDR2 FQGNSA. The CDR3 extends over 15 amino acids. The germline V and J ends were trimmed by 5 bases and 2 bases, with 15 bases remaining between them. The CDR3 bases are TGTGCCAGCAGCCAAGGGGGGAGTAGGCAAGAGACCCAGTACTTC. Translating gives CASSQGGSRQETQYF.